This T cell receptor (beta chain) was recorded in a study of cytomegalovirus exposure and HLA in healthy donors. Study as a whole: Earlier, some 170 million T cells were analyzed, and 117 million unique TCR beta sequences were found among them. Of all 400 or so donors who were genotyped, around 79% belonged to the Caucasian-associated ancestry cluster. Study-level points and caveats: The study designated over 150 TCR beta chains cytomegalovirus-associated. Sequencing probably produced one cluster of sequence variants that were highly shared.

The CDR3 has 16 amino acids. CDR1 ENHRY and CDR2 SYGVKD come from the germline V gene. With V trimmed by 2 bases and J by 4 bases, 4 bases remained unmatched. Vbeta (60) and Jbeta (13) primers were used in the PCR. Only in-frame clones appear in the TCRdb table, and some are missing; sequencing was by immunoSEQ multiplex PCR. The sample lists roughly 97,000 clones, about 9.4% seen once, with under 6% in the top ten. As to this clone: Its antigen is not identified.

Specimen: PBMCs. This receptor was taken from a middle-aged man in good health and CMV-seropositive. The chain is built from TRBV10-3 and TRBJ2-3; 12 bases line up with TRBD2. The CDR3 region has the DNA TGTGCCATCAGTGAGCCGACTAGCGGGAGCCCAGATACGCAGTATTTT. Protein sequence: CAISEPTSGSPDTQYF.